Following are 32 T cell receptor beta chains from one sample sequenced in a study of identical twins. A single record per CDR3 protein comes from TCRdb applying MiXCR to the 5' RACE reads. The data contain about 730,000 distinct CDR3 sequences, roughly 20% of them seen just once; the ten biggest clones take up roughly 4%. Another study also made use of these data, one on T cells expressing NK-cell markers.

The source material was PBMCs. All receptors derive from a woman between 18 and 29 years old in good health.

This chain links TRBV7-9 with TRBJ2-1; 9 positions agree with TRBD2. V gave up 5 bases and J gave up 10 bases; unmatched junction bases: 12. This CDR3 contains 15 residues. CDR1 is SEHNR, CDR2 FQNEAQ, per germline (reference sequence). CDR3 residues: CASSPRGSGRREQFF. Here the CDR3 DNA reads TGTGCCAGCAGCCCCCGAGGGAGCGGGAGGAGAGAGCAGTTCTTC.

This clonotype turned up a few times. The DNA of the CDR3 is TGTGCCAGCAGCTTGGCAGATGACGGATTTAATGAAAAACTGTTTTTT. It specifies CASSLADDGFNEKLFF. The chain joins TRBV5-5 to TRBJ1-4, with D hard to call. CDR1 SGHKS and CDR2 YYEKEE come from the germline V gene (reference sequence). The CDR3 has 16 residues. V was shortened by 0 bases and J by 4 bases, with 13 bases between the two germline ends.

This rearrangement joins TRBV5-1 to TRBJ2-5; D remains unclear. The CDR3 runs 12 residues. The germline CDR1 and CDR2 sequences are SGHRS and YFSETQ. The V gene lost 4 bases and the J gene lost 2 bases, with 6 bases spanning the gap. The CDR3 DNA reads TGCGCCAGCAGCAACTTGCAAGAGACCCAGTACTTC. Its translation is CASSNLQETQYF.

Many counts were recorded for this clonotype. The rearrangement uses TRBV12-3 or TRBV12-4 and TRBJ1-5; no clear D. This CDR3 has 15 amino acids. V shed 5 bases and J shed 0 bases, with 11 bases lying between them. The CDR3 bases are TGTGCCAGCAGTCCCGGACGGAATAGCAATCAGCCCCAGCATTTT. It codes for CASSPGRNSNQPQHF.

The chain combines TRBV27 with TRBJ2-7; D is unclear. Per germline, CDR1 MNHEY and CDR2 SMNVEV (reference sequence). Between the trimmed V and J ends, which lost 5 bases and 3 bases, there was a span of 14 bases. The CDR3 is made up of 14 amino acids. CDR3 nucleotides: TGTGCCAGCAGTATGCAGCCTACTCTCTACGAGCAGTACTTC. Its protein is CASSMQPTLYEQYF.

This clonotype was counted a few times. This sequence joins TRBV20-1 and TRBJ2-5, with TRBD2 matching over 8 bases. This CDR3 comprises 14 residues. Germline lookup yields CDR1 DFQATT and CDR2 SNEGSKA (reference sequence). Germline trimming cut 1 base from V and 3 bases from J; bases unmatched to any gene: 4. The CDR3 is CSARARTSKETQYF. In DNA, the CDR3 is TGCAGTGCTAGAGCCCGGACTAGCAAAGAGACCCAGTACTTC.

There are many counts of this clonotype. The CDR3 nucleotides read TGTGCCAGCAGTACCCAGGGATTCAATGGCTACACCTTC. This gives the protein CASSTQGFNGYTF. This chain uses TRBV27 with TRBJ1-2, with D possibly being TRBD1 (5 bases). The CDR3 consists of 13 residues. The germline gives CDR1 MNHEY, CDR2 SMNVEV (reference sequence). Trimming left V 5 bases short and J 6 bases short, with 13 bases between.

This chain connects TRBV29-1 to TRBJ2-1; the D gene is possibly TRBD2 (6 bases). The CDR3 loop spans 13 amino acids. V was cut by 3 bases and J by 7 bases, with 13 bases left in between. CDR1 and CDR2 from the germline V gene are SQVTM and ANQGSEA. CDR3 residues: CSVDLGGENEQFF. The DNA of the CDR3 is TGCAGCGTTGATTTGGGGGGAGAAAATGAGCAGTTCTTC.

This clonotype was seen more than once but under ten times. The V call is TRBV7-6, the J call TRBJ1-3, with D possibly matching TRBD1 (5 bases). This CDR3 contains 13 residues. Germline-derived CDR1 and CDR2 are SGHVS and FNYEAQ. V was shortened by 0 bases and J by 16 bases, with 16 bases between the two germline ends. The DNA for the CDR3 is TGTGCCAGCAGCTTAGCGCAGGAGGGGAAAAAGTATTTT. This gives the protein CASSLAQEGKKYF.

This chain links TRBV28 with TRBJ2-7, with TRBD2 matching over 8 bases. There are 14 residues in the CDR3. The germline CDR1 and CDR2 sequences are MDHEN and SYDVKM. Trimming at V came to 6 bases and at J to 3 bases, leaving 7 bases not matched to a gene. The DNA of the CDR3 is TGTGCCAGCAGAATAGCGGGGACCCTCTACGAGCAGTACTTC. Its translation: CASRIAGTLYEQYF. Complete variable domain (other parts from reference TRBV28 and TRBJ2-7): DVKVTQSSRYLVKRTGEKVFLECVQDMDHENMFWYRQDPGLGLRLIYFSYDVKMKEKGDIPEGYSVSREKKERFSLILESASTNQTSMYLCASRIAGTLYEQYFGPGTRLTVT.

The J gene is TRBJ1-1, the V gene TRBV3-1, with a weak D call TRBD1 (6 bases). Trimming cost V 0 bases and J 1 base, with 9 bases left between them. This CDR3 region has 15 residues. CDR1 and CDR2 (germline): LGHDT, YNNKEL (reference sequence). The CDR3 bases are TGTGCCAGCAGCCAAGATCGGGGACAGAACACTGAAGCTTTCTTT. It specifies CASSQDRGQNTEAFF.

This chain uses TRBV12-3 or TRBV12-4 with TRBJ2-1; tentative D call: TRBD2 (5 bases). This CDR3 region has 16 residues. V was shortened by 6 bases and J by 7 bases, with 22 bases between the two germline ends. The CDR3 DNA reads TGTGCCAGCAGCGCGGGTGTCCCCGCACTTGGTAATGAGCAGTTCTTC. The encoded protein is CASSAGVPALGNEQFF.

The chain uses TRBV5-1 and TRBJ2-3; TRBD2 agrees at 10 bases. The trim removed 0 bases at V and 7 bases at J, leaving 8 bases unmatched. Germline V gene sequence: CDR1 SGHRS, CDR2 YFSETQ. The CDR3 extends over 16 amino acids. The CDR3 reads CASSLAQRGGRNTQYF. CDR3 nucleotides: TGCGCCAGCAGCTTGGCCCAGCGGGGGGGCCGAAATACGCAGTATTTT.

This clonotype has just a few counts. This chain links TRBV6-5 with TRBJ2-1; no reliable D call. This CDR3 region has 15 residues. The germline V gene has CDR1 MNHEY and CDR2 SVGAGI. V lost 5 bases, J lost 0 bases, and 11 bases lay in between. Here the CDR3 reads CASSTSPSSYNEQFF. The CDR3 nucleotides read TGTGCCAGCAGTACCTCGCCTAGCTCCTACAATGAGCAGTTCTTC.

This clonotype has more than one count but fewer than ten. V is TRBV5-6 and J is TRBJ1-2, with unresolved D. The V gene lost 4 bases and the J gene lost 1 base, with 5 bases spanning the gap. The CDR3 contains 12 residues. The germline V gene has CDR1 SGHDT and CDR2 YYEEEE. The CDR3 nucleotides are TGTGCCAGCAGCGCGCTTAACTATGGCTACACCTTC. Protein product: CASSALNYGYTF.

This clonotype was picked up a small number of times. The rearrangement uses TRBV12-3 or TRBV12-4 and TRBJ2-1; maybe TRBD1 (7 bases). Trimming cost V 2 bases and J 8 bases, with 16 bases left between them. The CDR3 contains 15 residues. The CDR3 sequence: CASSLTEGAADEQFF. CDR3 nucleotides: TGTGCCAGCAGTTTAACGGAGGGGGCCGCGGATGAGCAGTTCTTC.

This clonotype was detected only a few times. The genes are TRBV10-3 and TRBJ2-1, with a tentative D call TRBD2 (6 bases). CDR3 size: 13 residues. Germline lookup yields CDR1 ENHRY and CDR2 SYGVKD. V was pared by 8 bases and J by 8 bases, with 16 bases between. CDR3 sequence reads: CAIARGPGDEQFF. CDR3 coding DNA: TGTGCCATCGCGCGAGGGCCGGGGGATGAGCAGTTCTTC.

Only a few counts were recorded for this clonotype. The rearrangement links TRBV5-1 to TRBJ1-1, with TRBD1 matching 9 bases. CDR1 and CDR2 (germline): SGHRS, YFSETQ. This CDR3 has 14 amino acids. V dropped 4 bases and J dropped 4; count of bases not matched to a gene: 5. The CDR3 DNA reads TGCGCCAGCAGCGAACAGGGGGCGACCACTGAAGCTTTCTTT. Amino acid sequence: CASSEQGATTEAFF.

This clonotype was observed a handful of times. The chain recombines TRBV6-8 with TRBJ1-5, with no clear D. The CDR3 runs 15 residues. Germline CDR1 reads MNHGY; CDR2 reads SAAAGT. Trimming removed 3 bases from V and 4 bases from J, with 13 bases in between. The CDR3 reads CASSYRLHLNQPQHF. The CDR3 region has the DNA TGTGCCAGCAGTTATAGATTACACCTTAATCAGCCCCAGCATTTT.

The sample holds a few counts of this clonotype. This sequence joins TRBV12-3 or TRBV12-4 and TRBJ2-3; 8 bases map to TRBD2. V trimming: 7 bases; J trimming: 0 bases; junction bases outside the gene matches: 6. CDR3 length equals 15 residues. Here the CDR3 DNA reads TGTGCCAGCAACAGCGGGGGTGGGAGCACAGATACGCAGTATTTT. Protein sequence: CASNSGGGSTDTQYF.

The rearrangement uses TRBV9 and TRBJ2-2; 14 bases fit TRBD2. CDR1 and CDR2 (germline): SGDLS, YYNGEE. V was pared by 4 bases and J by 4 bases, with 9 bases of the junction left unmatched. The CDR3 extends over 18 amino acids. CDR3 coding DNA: TGTGCCAGCAGCCCCCGGGGACTAGCGGGAGAGGCCACCGGGGAGCTGTTTTTT. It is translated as CASSPRGLAGEATGELFF.

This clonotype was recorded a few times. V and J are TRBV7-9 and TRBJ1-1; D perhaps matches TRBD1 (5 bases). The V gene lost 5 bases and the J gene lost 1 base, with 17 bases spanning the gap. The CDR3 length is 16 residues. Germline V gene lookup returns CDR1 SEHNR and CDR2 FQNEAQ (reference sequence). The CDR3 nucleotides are TGTGCCAGCAGCCTCCGGGACGGACCCAAGAACACTGAAGCTTTCTTT. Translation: CASSLRDGPKNTEAFF.

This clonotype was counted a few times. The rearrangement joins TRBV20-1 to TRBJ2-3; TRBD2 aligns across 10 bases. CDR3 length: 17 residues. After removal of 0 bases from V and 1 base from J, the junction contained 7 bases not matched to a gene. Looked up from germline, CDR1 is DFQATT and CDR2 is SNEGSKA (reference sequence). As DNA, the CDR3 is TGCAGTGCTAGAGACTCCACTAGCGGGGCCCGCACAGATACGCAGTATTTT. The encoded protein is CSARDSTSGARTDTQYF.

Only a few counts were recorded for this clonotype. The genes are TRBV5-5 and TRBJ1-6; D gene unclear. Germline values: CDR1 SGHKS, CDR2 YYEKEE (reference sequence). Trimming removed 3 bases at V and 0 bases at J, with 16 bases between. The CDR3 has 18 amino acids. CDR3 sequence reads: CASSSLGGPSSYNSPLHF. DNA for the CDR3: TGTGCCAGCAGCTCCTTGGGTGGTCCGAGCTCCTATAATTCACCCCTCCACTTT.

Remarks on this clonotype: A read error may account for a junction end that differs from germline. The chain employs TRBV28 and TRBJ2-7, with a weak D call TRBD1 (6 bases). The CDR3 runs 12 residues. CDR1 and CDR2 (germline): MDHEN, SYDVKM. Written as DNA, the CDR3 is TGTGCCACCAGGACAGACAACTACGATCAGTACTTC. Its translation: CATRTDNYDQYF.

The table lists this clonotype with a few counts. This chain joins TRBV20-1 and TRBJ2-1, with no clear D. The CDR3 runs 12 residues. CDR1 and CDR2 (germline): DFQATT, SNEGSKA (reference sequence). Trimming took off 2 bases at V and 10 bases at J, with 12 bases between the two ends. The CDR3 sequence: CSARPFLAEQFF. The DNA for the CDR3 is TGCAGTGCTAGACCTTTCCTGGCCGAGCAGTTCTTC.

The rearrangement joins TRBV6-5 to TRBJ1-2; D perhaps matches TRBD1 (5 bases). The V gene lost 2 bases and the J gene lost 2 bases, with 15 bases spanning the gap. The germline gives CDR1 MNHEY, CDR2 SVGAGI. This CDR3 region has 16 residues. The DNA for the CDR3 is TGTGCCAGCAGTTACGGCGGGGGGGGGAAGAACTATGGCTACACCTTC. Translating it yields CASSYGGGGKNYGYTF.

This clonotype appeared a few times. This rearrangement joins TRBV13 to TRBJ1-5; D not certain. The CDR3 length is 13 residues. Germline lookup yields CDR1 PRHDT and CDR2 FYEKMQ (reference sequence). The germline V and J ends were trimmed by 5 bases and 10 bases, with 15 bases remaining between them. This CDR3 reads CASSPGASPPQHF. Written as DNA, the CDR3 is TGTGCCAGCAGCCCGGGCGCGAGTCCACCCCAGCATTTT.

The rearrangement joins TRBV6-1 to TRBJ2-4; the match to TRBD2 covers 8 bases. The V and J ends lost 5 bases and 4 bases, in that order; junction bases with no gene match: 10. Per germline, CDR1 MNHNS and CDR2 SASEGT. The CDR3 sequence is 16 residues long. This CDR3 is CASSPRGRGGKNIQYF. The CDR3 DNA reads TGTGCCAGCAGTCCTAGGGGACGGGGGGGAAAAAACATTCAGTACTTC.

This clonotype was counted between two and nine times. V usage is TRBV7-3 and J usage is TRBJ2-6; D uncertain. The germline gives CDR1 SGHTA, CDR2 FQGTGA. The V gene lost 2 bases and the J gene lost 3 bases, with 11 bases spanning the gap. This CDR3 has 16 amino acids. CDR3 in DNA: TGTGCCAGCAGCTTAGGTCCGTGGGTTGGGGCCAACGTCCTGACTTTC. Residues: CASSLGPWVGANVLTF.

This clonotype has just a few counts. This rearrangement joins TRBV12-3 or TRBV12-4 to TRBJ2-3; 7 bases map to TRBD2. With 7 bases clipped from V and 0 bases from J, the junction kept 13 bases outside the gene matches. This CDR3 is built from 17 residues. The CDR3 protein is CASISHDLAESTDTQYF. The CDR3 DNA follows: TGTGCCAGCATTTCACACGATCTAGCGGAGAGCACAGATACGCAGTATTTT.

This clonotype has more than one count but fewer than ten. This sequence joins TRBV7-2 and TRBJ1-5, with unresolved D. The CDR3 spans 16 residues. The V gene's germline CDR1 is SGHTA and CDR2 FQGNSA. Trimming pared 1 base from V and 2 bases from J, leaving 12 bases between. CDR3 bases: TGTGCCAGCAGCTTAGGAAGAGGGCTCGGCAATCAGCCCCAGCATTTT. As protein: CASSLGRGLGNQPQHF.